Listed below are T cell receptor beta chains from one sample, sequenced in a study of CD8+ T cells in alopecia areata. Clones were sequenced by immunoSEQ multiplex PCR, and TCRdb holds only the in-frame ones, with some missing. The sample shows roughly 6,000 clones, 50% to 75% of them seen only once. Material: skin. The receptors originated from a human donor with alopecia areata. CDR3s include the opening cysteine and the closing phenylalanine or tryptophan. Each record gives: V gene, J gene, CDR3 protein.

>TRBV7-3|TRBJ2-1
CASSLRYTGAASYNEQFF
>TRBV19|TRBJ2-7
CASSTGLASYEQYF
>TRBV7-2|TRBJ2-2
CASSTRQGGAGELFF
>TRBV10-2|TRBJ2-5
CASSEEEETQYF
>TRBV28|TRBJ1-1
CASRPLRDSSMSTEAFF
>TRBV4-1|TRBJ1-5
CASQGQGGQPQHF
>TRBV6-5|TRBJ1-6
CASKTGTRNSPLHF
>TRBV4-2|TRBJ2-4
CASSRSSVIQYF
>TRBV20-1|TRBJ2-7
CSVTGTYEQYF
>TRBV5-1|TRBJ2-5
CASREGNGETQYF
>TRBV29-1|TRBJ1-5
CSVQGLGQPQHF
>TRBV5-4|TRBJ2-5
CASSPGWGAETQYF
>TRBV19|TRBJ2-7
CASSKITGHVYEQYF
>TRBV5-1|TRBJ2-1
CASSADSHNEQFF
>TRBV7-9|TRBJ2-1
CASSVIGSSYNEQFF
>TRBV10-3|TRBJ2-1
CAISESGPDGVNEQFF
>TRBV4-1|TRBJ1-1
CASSHDPGGQNTEAFF
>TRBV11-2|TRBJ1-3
CASSLDRREDTIYF
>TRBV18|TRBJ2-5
CASSATGWKTQYF
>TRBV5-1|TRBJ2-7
CASNPSGSYEQYF
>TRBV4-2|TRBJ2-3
CASSPGLAGLASTDTQYF
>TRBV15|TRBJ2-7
CATSEWLTGQTSYEQYF
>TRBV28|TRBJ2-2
CASSLFGAGLTGELFF
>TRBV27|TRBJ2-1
CASSPLTSGRAVEQFF
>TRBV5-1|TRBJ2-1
CASSLPRGTSGDEQFF
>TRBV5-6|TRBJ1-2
CASSLQDNFNYGYTF
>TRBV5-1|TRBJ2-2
CASKPGRTGELFF
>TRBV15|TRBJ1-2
CATSREREPFYGYTF
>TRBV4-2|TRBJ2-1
CASSHTSAGGEGEQFF
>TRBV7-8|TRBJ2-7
CASSSHGGAGATTGQYF
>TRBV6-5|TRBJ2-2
CASRPGLAGTGELFF
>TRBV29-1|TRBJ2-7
CSVARTPFGEQYF
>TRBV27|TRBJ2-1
CASSLASGLNEQFF
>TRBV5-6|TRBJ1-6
CASSLSRSPLHF
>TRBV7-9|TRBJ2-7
CASSAWRDSEQYF
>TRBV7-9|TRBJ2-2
CASSLELVGELFF
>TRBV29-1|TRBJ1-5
CSVKEGNQPQHF
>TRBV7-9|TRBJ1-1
CASSLSGRRGGTEAFF
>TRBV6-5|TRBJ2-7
CASSYSTSGSYEQYF
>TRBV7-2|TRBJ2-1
CASSYAGTRYNEQFF
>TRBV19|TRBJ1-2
CASSMDWTPSYGYTF
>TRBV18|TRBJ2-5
CASSPEETQYF
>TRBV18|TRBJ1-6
CASKDSPERPLHF
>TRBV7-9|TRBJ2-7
CASSVGIGALEQYF
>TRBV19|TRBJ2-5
CASSIGGRWRGTQYF
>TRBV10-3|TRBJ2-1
CAISESQRNEQFF
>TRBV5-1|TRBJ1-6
CASRTGIGFRLHF
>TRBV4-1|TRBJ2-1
CASSPGLAGNNEQFF
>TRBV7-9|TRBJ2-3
CASSGRGAHGDTQYF
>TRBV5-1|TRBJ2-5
CASSYSGGEETQYF
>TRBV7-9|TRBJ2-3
CASSGTGLAGTSTDTQYF
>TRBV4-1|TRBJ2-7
CASSRGKAYEQYF
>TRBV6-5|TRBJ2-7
CASSRLAYEQYF
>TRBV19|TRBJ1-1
CASRRGSTEAFF
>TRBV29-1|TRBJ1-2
CSVGGWQGFKNYTF
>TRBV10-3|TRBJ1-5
CAISESGLGSNQPQHF
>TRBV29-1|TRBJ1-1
CSVARERDTEAFF
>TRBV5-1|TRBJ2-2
CASSFNLGGANTGELFF